The entry that follows covers one T cell receptor (beta chain) sequence. This sample is drawn from a study of blood T cell repertoires in COVID-19. Study-level background: Donors in the United States, Italy and Spain gave samples during acute or convalescent COVID-19. Sources were T cells, B-cell-depleted T cells, or PBMCs; the material itself was cDNA or gDNA.

Per the study methods: Nucleated cell counts were estimated from reference gene primer amplification. Libraries were prepared by immunoSEQ multiplex PCR; TCRdb keeps only in-frame clonotypes and omits some of them. V and J calls and clone size are those listed in that table; D and trimming were worked out from the DNA. The sample contains around 53,000 clones, approximately 84% of which appear only once. Germline V lookup: CDR1 MNHEY, CDR2 SMNVEV (reference sequence). The CDR3 is 17 amino acids. Unmatched junction bases numbered 20, after V lost 6 bases and J lost 9 bases. This chain connects TRBV27 to TRBJ2-1; TRBD2 aligns across 7 bases. The sample comprised peripheral blood. This TCR came from a man in his 70s with active COVID-19. The CDR3 coding sequence is TGTGCCAGCAGGGGTAGACTGGGACTACCACGAGGTGGTGAGCAGTTCTTC. It yields the protein CASRGRLGLPRGGEQFF.